A single sample gave rise to the 15 T cell receptor beta chains below, sequenced in a study of cytomegalovirus exposure and HLA in healthy donors. PCR involved 60 Vbeta and 13 Jbeta primers. Profiled with immunoSEQ multiplex PCR; TCRdb holds only in-frame clones, not every one. The repertoire holds about 83,000 clones, with around 71% as singletons. The sample consisted of PBMCs. The receptors stem from a man aged 60 to 75 in good health and CMV-seronegative.

This clone was observed once. The rearrangement uses TRBV29-1 and TRBJ2-2, with D possibly TRBD1 on 6 matching bases. The CDR3 covers 13 residues. V was clipped by 4 bases and J by 6 bases, with 12 bases between them. Germline values: CDR1 SQVTM, CDR2 ANQGSEA. CDR3 loop: CSVVHGGAGELFF. The CDR3 coding sequence is TGCAGCGTTGTCCATGGGGGCGCCGGGGAGCTGTTTTTT.

The V gene is TRBV9, the J gene TRBJ2-1; TRBD2 agrees at 12 bases. This CDR3 is built from 15 residues. Germline CDR1 SGDLS, CDR2 YYNGEE. V was clipped by 4 bases and J by 5 bases; unmatched bases: 4. CDR3 sequence: CASSSRTSGNNEQFF. CDR3 bases: TGTGCCAGCAGCTCTCGGACTAGCGGGAACAATGAGCAGTTCTTC.

The chain uses TRBV5-8 and TRBJ2-3, with a weak D call TRBD2 (6 bases). Germline V gives CDR1 SGHTS, CDR2 YDEGEE. The V gene lost 4 bases and the J gene lost 12 bases, with 12 bases spanning the gap. The length of the CDR3 is 11 residues. CDR3 DNA: TGTGCCAGCAGCCGGGGGATCCCCCAGTATTTT. Amino acids: CASSRGIPQYF.

The V call is TRBV5-6, the J call TRBJ1-5, with D possibly TRBD1 on 5 matching bases. Germline V gene data show CDR1 as SGHDT and CDR2 as YYEEEE. CDR3 length equals 15 residues. The germline V and J ends were trimmed by 2 bases and 6 bases, with 15 bases remaining between them. CDR3 in DNA: TGTGCCAGCAGCTTACTCAGTCTGGGGGGTCAGCCCCAGCATTTT. Protein sequence: CASSLLSLGGQPQHF.

The chain uses TRBV15 and TRBJ1-5, with a tentative D call TRBD1 (5 bases). Germline V gene data show CDR1 as LNHNV and CDR2 as YYDKDF (reference sequence). The CDR3 is 15 residues long. V lost 5 bases, J lost 3 bases, and 14 bases lay in between. CDR3 DNA: TGTGCCACCAGCTTTAGGGGTTCAGTCAATCAGCCCCAGCATTTT. Amino acid sequence: CATSFRGSVNQPQHF.

V usage is TRBV4-3 and J usage is TRBJ2-7, with a possible D match to TRBD2 (6 bases). The CDR3 is 14 amino acids. Germline V CDR1 and CDR2: LGHNA, YSLEER. Trimming pared 0 bases from V and 6 bases from J, leaving 12 bases between. CDR3: CASSQEATSPEQYF. CDR3 in DNA: TGCGCCAGCAGCCAAGAGGCGACTAGTCCCGAGCAGTACTTC.

The chain uses TRBV7-2 and TRBJ2-7; TRBD2 agrees at 8 bases. This CDR3 is built from 14 residues. Germline V gives CDR1 SGHTA, CDR2 FQGNSA. V trimming: 5 bases; J trimming: 8 bases; junction bases outside the gene matches: 11. The CDR3 protein is CASSPIAGPTQQYF. The CDR3 nucleotides read TGTGCCAGCAGCCCAATAGCGGGACCTACTCAGCAGTACTTC.

This clone was seen just once. The chain employs TRBV28 and TRBJ1-1; 9 bases map to TRBD1. Germline trimming cut 6 bases from V and 10 bases from J; bases unmatched to any gene: 15. This CDR3 contains 15 residues. Germline V gives CDR1 MDHEN, CDR2 SYDVKM. The CDR3 region has the DNA TGTGCCAGCAGCCCACCGGGACAGGGCGTATATCGAGCTTTCTTT. Its protein product is CASSPPGQGVYRAFF.

The V call is TRBV7-6, the J call TRBJ2-1; 10 bases match TRBD1. CDR1 and CDR2 from the germline V gene are SGHVS and FNYEAQ. The CDR3 length is 16 residues. V lost 5 bases to trimming and J lost 8 bases; unmatched junction nucleotides: 12. The CDR3 region has the DNA TGTGCCAGCAGCCGACAGGGGGCCAATACGGGCGATGAGCAGTTCTTC. It translates to CASSRQGANTGDEQFF.

This clone appeared a single time. The rearrangement uses TRBV6-1 and TRBJ1-5; no clear D gene. Deletions cut 3 bases from V and 6 bases from J, with 9 bases between. Germline assignment: CDR1 MNHNS and CDR2 SASEGT. CDR3 size: 13 residues. CDR3 sequence reads: CASSEWGGQPQHF. Written as DNA, the CDR3 is TGTGCCAGCAGTGAGTGGGGAGGTCAGCCCCAGCATTTT.

The chain links TRBV19 to TRBJ1-5; TRBD1 aligns across 11 bases. The CDR3 has 15 amino acids. Germline V CDR1 and CDR2: LNHDA, SQIVND (reference sequence). Trimming took 3 bases from V and 7 from J; bases not matched to a gene: 5. The CDR3: CASSIGTGGRQPQHF. In nucleotides, the CDR3 is TGTGCCAGTAGTATTGGGACAGGGGGAAGACAGCCCCAGCATTTT. Variable domain in full (rest from reference TRBV19 and TRBJ1-5): DGGITQSPKYLFRKEGQNVTLSCEQNLNHDAMYWYRQDPGQGLRLIYYSQIVNDFQKGDIAEGYSVSREKKESFPLTVTSAQKNPTAFYLCASSIGTGGRQPQHFGDGTRLSIL.

The rearrangement uses TRBV5-1 and TRBJ2-7; D is perhaps TRBD1 (6 bases). CDR3 length: 13 amino acids. Germline V gene data show CDR1 as SGHRS and CDR2 as YFSETQ. Trimming shortened V by 4 bases and J by 1 base, and 9 bases separated the two germline ends. This CDR3 is CASSRTESYEQYF. In DNA form, the CDR3 reads TGCGCCAGCAGCCGGACAGAGTCCTACGAGCAGTACTTC.

This clone turned up a few times. The V call is TRBV9, the J call TRBJ2-1; 12 bases match TRBD2. CDR1 SGDLS and CDR2 YYNGEE come from the germline V gene. This CDR3 has 16 residues. V shed 0 bases and J 5 bases; nucleotides not matched to a gene: 3. CDR3 sequence (DNA): TGTGCCAGCAGCGTAGTTCTAGCGGGAGGGAACAATGAGCAGTTCTTC. This sequence encodes CASSVVLAGGNNEQFF.

The rearrangement links TRBV5-4 to TRBJ1-1; 12 bases agree with TRBD1. Germline V gene lookup returns CDR1 SGHNT and CDR2 YYREEE (reference sequence). The V and J ends lost 2 bases and 8 bases, in that order; junction bases with no gene match: 4. The CDR3 has 14 residues. The CDR3 DNA reads as TGTGCCAGCAGCTTTGGGACAGGGGGCTTCGAAGCTTTCTTT. The encoded protein is CASSFGTGGFEAFF.

This clone was seen just once. The V and J genes are TRBV7-2 and TRBJ2-2; 9 bases are shared with TRBD2. CDR1 and CDR2 (germline): SGHTA, FQGNSA. Trimming at V came to 5 bases and at J to 5 bases, leaving 15 bases not matched to a gene. The CDR3 loop spans 18 amino acids. The CDR3 reads CASSLLGIAGVQTGELFF. CDR3 DNA sequence: TGTGCCAGCAGCCTACTTGGAATAGCGGGAGTCCAAACCGGGGAGCTGTTTTTT.